The clone carrying this T cell receptor (beta chain) was seen just once. The data originate from a study of blood T cell repertoires in COVID-19. Study-wide background: The study drew acute and convalescent COVID-19 samples from the United States, Italy and Spain. T cells, B-cell-depleted T cells, or PBMCs provided the cDNA or gDNA that served as material.

The V end was cut by 11 bases, the J end by 1 base, with 11 bases between. This CDR3 has 13 amino acids. Authors' data handling: Researchers report that nucleated cell counts were estimated from reference gene primer amplification. The table came from immunoSEQ multiplex PCR; TCRdb's copy has only in-frame clones and leaves some out. The D gene and trimming were derived from the DNA, and the V and J assignments and clone size from that table. The sample lists about 95,000 clones; about 80% were seen once. The sequencing input was peripheral blood. The source of this sequence is a human donor in a cohort sampled during active COVID-19. This sequence joins TRBV12-3 or TRBV12-4 and TRBJ2-2; D is uncertain. Here the CDR3 reads CAATVRNTGELFF. CDR3 nucleotides: TGTGCCGCCACCGTCAGGAACACCGGGGAGCTGTTTTTT.